Shown below are 9 T cell receptor beta chains from a single sample sequenced in a study of human T cells and chemical hapten exposure. Time point: patch test 1, 2 weeks after DPC sensitization. The treatment is: therapeutic diphenylcyclopropenone sensitization with weekly scalp DPC. TCRdb re-called the RACE reads with MiXCR, one entry per CDR3 protein. Found here are around 71,000 distinct CDR3 sequences, about 9.4% of them singletons; the top ten hold approximately 3%. The sample consisted of whole blood, taken in connection with sensitization to the hapten diphenylcyclopropenone (DPC). These TCRs come from a woman aged 40-49 years with alopecia areata. Some clones in this sample may be carry-over from other donors' samples.

As to this clonotype: A much larger clone is a single base away; this may be a read error. The chain links TRBV5-1 to TRBJ1-1; D remains unclear. Deletions cut 7 bases from V and 4 bases from J, with 17 bases between. In germline, CDR1 is SGHRS, CDR2 YFSETQ. The CDR3 is 14 amino acids. CDR3 sequence: CASSPLGGGTEAFF. For the CDR3, the DNA is TGCGCCAGCTCCCCCCTAGGAGGCGGCACTGAAGCTTTCTTT.

This clonotype was counted a few times. The rearrangement links TRBV6-5 to TRBJ2-3; D perhaps matches TRBD1 (6 bases). V was shortened by 5 bases and J by 0 bases, with 18 bases between the two germline ends. From germline, CDR1 is MNHEY and CDR2 SVGAGI. CDR3 length: 17 residues. CDR3 nucleotide sequence: TGTGCCAGCAGTAGGGGTGGCAGGGGTGCTAGCACAGATACGCAGTATTTT. It specifies CASSRGGRGASTDTQYF.

This clonotype was recorded many times. The V gene is TRBV5-1, the J gene TRBJ1-1, with D unresolved. The CDR3 is 13 amino acids. Trimming pared 0 bases from V and 2 bases from J, leaving 5 bases between. Germline loops: CDR1 SGHRS, CDR2 YFSETQ. CDR3 in amino acids: CASSLASNTEAFF. Here the CDR3 DNA reads TGCGCCAGCAGCTTGGCCTCTAACACTGAAGCTTTCTTT. The full variable domain, its missing parts supplied by reference TRBV5-1 and TRBJ1-1, is KAGVTQTPRYLIKTRGQQVTLSCSPISGHRSVSWYQQTPGQGLQFLFEYFSETQRNKGNFPGRFSGRQFSNSRSEMNVSTLELGDSALYLCASSLASNTEAFFGQGTRLTVV.

At least ten counts were recorded for this clonotype. The chain couples TRBV30 to TRBJ2-5; D uncertain. Germline loops: CDR1 GTSNPN, CDR2 SVGIG (reference sequence). The CDR3 is 13 residues long. The ends were cut back, 4 bases at V and 1 base at J, with 10 bases in the middle. The CDR3 nucleotides are TGTGCCTGGACGGTCCACGTCCAAGAGACCCAGTACTTC. This gives the protein CAWTVHVQETQYF.

Many counts were recorded for this clonotype. The chain is built from TRBV6-5 and TRBJ1-2; 9 bases agree with TRBD1. CDR1 and CDR2 from the germline V gene are MNHEY and SVGAGI. V shed 0 bases and J 2 bases; nucleotides not matched to a gene: 10. The CDR3 contains 18 residues. DNA for the CDR3: TGTGCCAGCAGTTACTCACCCCTCATGGACAGGGGAAACTATGGCTACACCTTC. Protein product: CASSYSPLMDRGNYGYTF.

This clonotype was picked up many times. This chain joins TRBV7-2 and TRBJ2-7; D is unclear. V was clipped by 3 bases and J by 2 bases, with 11 bases between them. CDR3 length: 14 residues. The germline gives CDR1 SGHTA, CDR2 FQGNSA. The CDR3 here is CASSFSYPAYEQYF. The CDR3 DNA follows: TGTGCCAGCAGCTTCTCTTACCCGGCCTACGAGCAGTACTTC. Filled out from reference TRBV7-2 and TRBJ2-7, the complete variable domain reads GAGVSQSPSNKVTEKGKDVELRCDPISGHTALYWYRQSLGQGLEFLIYFQGNSAPDKSGLPSDRFSAERTGGSVSTLTIQRTQQEDSAVYLCASSFSYPAYEQYFGPGTRLTVT.

This clonotype came up a few times. This chain joins TRBV7-2 and TRBJ2-1; D gene ambiguous. The CDR3 loop spans 18 amino acids. Germline-derived CDR1 and CDR2 are SGHTA and FQGNSA. V lost 3 bases and J lost 0, with 18 bases in between. Written as DNA, the CDR3 is TGTGCCAGCAGCTTGGAACTTATCTCCTGGAGCTCCTACAATGAGCAGTTCTTC. This sequence encodes CASSLELISWSSYNEQFF.

This clonotype was seen many times. The rearrangement uses TRBV7-6 and TRBJ1-3; TRBD1 is a possible D gene (5 bases). The CDR3 totals 16 residues. CDR1 and CDR2 (germline): SGHVS, FNYEAQ. V gave up 4 bases and J gave up 0 bases, with 13 bases separating them. CDR3 bases: TGTGCCAGCAGCTACCAGAGGGGTAGCTCTGGAAACACCATATATTTT. Residues: CASSYQRGSSGNTIYF.

This clonotype was counted ten times or more. In DNA, the CDR3 is TGTGCCAGCAGCTTAGATCCGAGCAACCAAGAGACCCAGTACTTC. Translating it yields CASSLDPSNQETQYF. The J gene is TRBJ2-5, the V gene TRBV7-8; no clear D. The germline CDR1 and CDR2 sequences are SGHVS and FQNEAQ. V dropped 1 base and J dropped 0 bases, with 9 bases sitting between them. The CDR3 consists of 15 residues. The whole variable domain, remainder taken from reference TRBV7-8 and TRBJ2-5, is GAGVSQSPRYKVAKRGQDVALRCDPISGHVSLFWYQQALGQGPEFLTYFQNEAQLDKSGLPSDRFFAERPEGSVSTLKIQRTQQEDSAVYLCASSLDPSNQETQYFGPGTRLLVL.